These T cell receptor beta chains were read from a single sample in a study of CD8 T cells in Susac syndrome. MiXCR, applied by TCRdb to the immunoSEQ multiplex PCR reads, yields one record per CDR3 protein. The sample contains around 200,000 distinct CDR3 sequences, 85% to 95% of which appear only once. Sequencing input: CD4+ T cells from PBMCs. The receptor source for this set is a human donor in good health. The CDR3 runs from the conserved cysteine through the conserved F or W. A D gene is named only where the DNA matches it firmly. For some rows the clone size is stated as once, few or many, or as a class when expanded; others skip it.

D gene,V gene,clone size,J gene,CDR3 length,CDR3 DNA,CDR3 protein
-,TRBV20-1,-,TRBJ1-1,15,TGCAGTGCTAGAAATCCCGGGACGGTGAACACTGAAGCTTTCTTT,CSARNPGTVNTEAFF
-,TRBV7-2,once,TRBJ2-7,11,TGTGCCAGCAGCTTAAATCACGAGCAGTACTTC,CASSLNHEQYF
TRBD1,TRBV20-1,-,TRBJ1-5,15,TGCAGTGCTAGCTTTGGGGGACAGGGCAATCAGCCCCAGCATTTT,CSASFGGQGNQPQHF
TRBD2,TRBV20-1,-,TRBJ2-1,15,TGCAGTGCTAGAGATCGGGCGGGAGGGCCGAGGGAGCAGTTCTTC,CSARDRAGGPREQFF
-,TRBV7-2,-,TRBJ1-5,15,TGTGCCAGCAGCTTAGCTGCGACAGGACTGCGGGCCCAGCATTTT,CASSLAATGLRAQHF
-,TRBV30,-,TRBJ1-2,15,TGTGCCTGGAACCCACCGGGGTCGGGGCGCTATGGCTACACCTTC,CAWNPPGSGRYGYTF
-,TRBV29-1,-,TRBJ1-5,13,TGCAGCGTCTCTGCGGGGGTCAATCAGCCCCAGCATTTT,CSVSAGVNQPQHF
-,TRBV5-6,-,TRBJ2-3,14,TGTGCCAGCAGCTTTGGACGCGTCACAGATACGCAGTATTTT,CASSFGRVTDTQYF
-,TRBV27,-,TRBJ2-3,15,TGTGCCAGCAGTTTCAAGTCTTATAGCACAGATACGCAGTATTTT,CASSFKSYSTDTQYF
TRBD1,TRBV7-9,few,TRBJ2-3,15,TGTGCCAGCAGCTTCCGGACAGGGGGCGTAGATACGCAGTATTTT,CASSFRTGGVDTQYF
-,TRBV7-2,-,TRBJ1-4,15,TGTGCCAGCAGCCCCCGGGAGGGACCTCGGGAAAAACTGTTTTTT,CASSPREGPREKLFF
TRBD1,TRBV29-1,-,TRBJ2-1,13,TGCAGCGTTGCCGGGACAGTCTACAATGAGCAGTTCTTC,CSVAGTVYNEQFF
-,TRBV2,-,TRBJ1-5,15,TGTGCCACCTCCCCCAGACCCGGTCGCAATCAGCCCCAGCATTTT,CATSPRPGRNQPQHF
-,TRBV7-2,-,TRBJ1-5,17,TGTGCCAGCAGCTTATTGGGGGGGCTTCGGAGCAATCAGCCCCAGCATTTT,CASSLLGGLRSNQPQHF
TRBD2,TRBV20-1,once,TRBJ2-1,15,TGCAGTGCTAGTCGGCTAGCGGGGACCTACAATGAGCAGTTCTTC,CSASRLAGTYNEQFF
-,TRBV29-1,-,TRBJ2-3,14,TGCAGCGTTGTCGAGTTTACGAGCACAGATACGCAGTATTTT,CSVVEFTSTDTQYF
-,TRBV3-1,-,TRBJ1-4,14,TGTGCCAGCAGCCAATCAAGGGTAGCTGAAAAACTGTTTTTT,CASSQSRVAEKLFF
TRBD2,TRBV7-7,-,TRBJ2-1,15,TGTGCTAGCAGCTTATTGGCTAGCGGGAGTGGTGAGCAGTTCTTC,CASSLLASGSGEQFF
-,TRBV29-1,-,TRBJ1-4,11,TGCAGCGCCCGGACAGCCGAAAAACTGTTTTTT,CSARTAEKLFF
-,TRBV20-1,-,TRBJ2-3,15,TGCAGTCTAGTCGCCCCGGAGGGCCGAACAGATACGCAGTATTTT,CSLVAPEGRTDTQYF
-,TRBV14,-,TRBJ2-7,14,TGTGCCAGCAGCCGACAGGTAACGGGATACGAGCAGTACTTC,CASSRQVTGYEQYF
-,TRBV27,-,TRBJ2-1,14,TGTGCCAGCAGTTTTAGGACTGATCAGAATGAGCAGTTCTTC,CASSFRTDQNEQFF
-,TRBV7-2,-,TRBJ2-7,13,TGTGCCAGCAGCTTAGGAACCCGGTACGAGCAGTACTTC,CASSLGTRYEQYF
-,TRBV12-3/TRBV12-4,-,TRBJ1-2,14,TGTGCCAGCAGTTCCCCAGGTTGGACATATGGCTACACCTTC,CASSSPGWTYGYTF
-,TRBV3-1,once,TRBJ2-3,13,TGTGCCAGCAGCCAAGTGGGCACAGATACGCAGTATTTT,CASSQVGTDTQYF
-,TRBV20-1,-,TRBJ2-5,12,TGCAGTGCTAAAAAGCAGGGGATGGCCCAGTACTTC,CSAKKQGMAQYF
-,TRBV9,-,TRBJ2-1,14,TGTGCCAGCAGCGTAGTAGACAGTTACAATGAGCAGTTCTTC,CASSVVDSYNEQFF
-,TRBV9,-,TRBJ2-1,16,TGTGCCAGCAGCGTAGGATCGGGCCGCATGCCCAATGAGCAGTTCTTC,CASSVGSGRMPNEQFF
-,TRBV3-1,-,TRBJ1-2,14,TGTGCCAGCAGCCAAGACGAGGCCCGTACCGGCTACACCTTC,CASSQDEARTGYTF
-,TRBV14,-,TRBJ2-2,16,TGTGCCAGCAGCCTTCGGGACGGACGGAACACCGGGGAGCTGTTTTTT,CASSLRDGRNTGELFF
-,TRBV28,-,TRBJ1-5,15,TGTGCCAGCAGTTCCTTCAGGGAAAGCAATCAGCCCCAGCATTTT,CASSSFRESNQPQHF
-,TRBV6-5,-,TRBJ1-2,14,TGTGCCAGCAGTTTCCGTCATAATTCGTATGGCTACACCTTC,CASSFRHNSYGYTF
-,TRBV7-2,once,TRBJ2-1,11,TGTGCCAGCAGCTACGGGGGTGAGCAGTTCTTC,CASSYGGEQFF
-,TRBV29-1,once,TRBJ2-6,14,TGCAGCGTTGAAGCGGGGTCTGGGGCCAACGTCCTGACTTTC,CSVEAGSGANVLTF
-,TRBV15,-,TRBJ1-1,15,TGTGCCACCAGCTTTTACGGAACAGGGAACACTGAAGCTTTCTTT,CATSFYGTGNTEAFF
-,TRBV29-1,-,TRBJ2-7,14,TGCAGCGTGACCCCGGACATGGTTGGATACGAGCAGTACTTC,CSVTPDMVGYEQYF
-,TRBV9,-,TRBJ2-1,18,TGTGCCAGCAGCCCTCCAGCTAAGGAGGGCCATCGAGTCGATGAGCAGTTCTTC,CASSPPAKEGHRVDEQFF
-,TRBV20-1,-,TRBJ2-3,11,TGCAGTGTCTCGGGTTCAGATACGCAGTATTTT,CSVSGSDTQYF
-,TRBV29-1,-,TRBJ2-4,13,TGCAGCGTTGAAGGGGGCGAGGGAAACATTCAGTACTTC,CSVEGGEGNIQYF
-,TRBV30,-,TRBJ2-1,13,TGTGCCTGTCGTGGGCAGGGGCACAATGAGCAGTTCTTC,CACRGQGHNEQFF
-,TRBV20-1,-,TRBJ2-7,14,TGCAGTGCCCCGGGATGGGGGACGGACTACGAGCAGTACTTC,CSAPGWGTDYEQYF
-,TRBV9,-,TRBJ1-2,15,TGTGCCAGCAGCGTAGGGACGATCGTAAACTATGGCTACACCTTC,CASSVGTIVNYGYTF
-,TRBV29-1,-,TRBJ2-7,14,TGCAGCGTTGAAGATCCGTCTGGATCCTACGAGCAGTACTTC,CSVEDPSGSYEQYF